This TCR beta chain was documented in a study of OX40 agonist ivuxolimab in advanced cancers. At the level of the study: The patients' treatment was ivuxolimab, an agonistic anti-OX40 (CD134) antibody.

The ends were cut back, 1 base at V and 0 bases at J, with 8 bases in the middle. Germline V lookup: CDR1 SGHKS, CDR2 YYEKEE (reference sequence). This CDR3 has 16 residues. Clones were read by immunoSEQ multiplex PCR, and TCRdb kept only the in-frame ones, dropping some. There are about 60,000 clones in the sample; 84% occur only once, and about 0.69% lies in the top ten. The TCR was taken from an adult with an advanced solid tumor such as melanoma, head and neck, liver or kidney cancer. Sequencing used CD4+ or CD8+ T cells sorted from blood, obtained in a trial of the OX40 agonist ivuxolimab. The gene calls are TRBV5-5 and TRBJ2-6; possibly TRBD1 or TRBD2 for D (5 bases each). CDR3 amino acids: CASSLWGISGANVLTF. The CDR3 DNA reads TGTGCCAGCAGCTTGTGGGGGATCTCTGGGGCCAACGTCCTGACTTTC.